A single sample gave rise to the 18 T cell receptor beta chains below, sequenced in a study of shared clonotypes between healthy human individuals. Measured with immunoSEQ multiplex PCR; TCRdb has only the in-frame clones, and not every one. Of more than 2 million clones in the sample, approximately 96% were seen once. Sequenced sample: naive CD4+ T cells sorted from blood. Subset defined: CD45RA+ positively selected. These receptor sequences come from a man aged 18 to 29 in good health.

Note on this clone: Other nucleotide sequences in the sample specify the same CDR3. The chain uses TRBV6-5 and TRBJ1-6, with TRBD1 as a possible D gene (5 bases). Looked up from germline, CDR1 is MNHEY and CDR2 is SVGAGI. Trimming removed 6 bases from V and 6 bases from J, with 6 bases in between. The CDR3 spans 12 residues. The CDR3 region has the DNA TGTGCCAGCAGGACAGCTAATTCACCCCTCCACTTT. This sequence encodes CASRTANSPLHF.

This rearrangement joins TRBV2 to TRBJ1-6, with unresolved D. The V end lost 4 bases, the J end lost 8 bases, and 12 bases lay between the germline ends. The germline V gene encodes CDR1 SNHLY and CDR2 FYNNEI. The CDR3 runs 14 residues. The DNA of the CDR3 is TGTGCCAGCAGTGGCCAAGGGAGGGATTCACCCCTCCACTTT. As protein: CASSGQGRDSPLHF.

This rearrangement joins TRBV6-1 to TRBJ1-4, with D perhaps TRBD1 (6 bases). The ends were cut back, 7 bases at V and 8 bases at J, with 20 bases in the middle. CDR1 MNHNS and CDR2 SASEGT come from the germline V gene. This CDR3 region has 15 residues. The CDR3 DNA follows: TGTGCCAGCAAAGGGGGACATTGGGGTAAAGAAAAACTGTTTTTT. It translates to CASKGGHWGKEKLFF.

This clone is a singleton in its sample. The CDR3 spells CASRNLAGTANEQFF. The CDR3 DNA follows: TGTGCCAGCAGAAACCTAGCGGGGACGGCCAATGAGCAGTTCTTC. The chain combines TRBV2 with TRBJ2-1; 9 nucleotides match TRBD2. The ends lost 6 bases at V and 6 bases at J; junction bases unmatched: 9. Germline CDR1 and CDR2: SNHLY and FYNNEI. The CDR3 spans 15 residues.

The rearrangement joins TRBV6-5 to TRBJ1-2, with D hard to call. The CDR3 loop spans 13 amino acids. Germline values: CDR1 MNHEY, CDR2 SVGAGI. The V gene lost 8 bases and the J gene lost 2 bases, with 12 bases spanning the gap. Here the CDR3 DNA reads TGTGCCAGCGCCGAAAGGCGGAACTATGGCTACACCTTC. It codes for CASAERRNYGYTF.

The chain uses TRBV29-1 and TRBJ2-5; TRBD2 matches 9 bases. The CDR3 extends over 14 amino acids. CDR1 SQVTM and CDR2 ANQGSEA come from the germline V gene. The J segment lost 5 bases and the V segment lost 6 bases, leaving 10 bases of the junction unmatched. In DNA, the CDR3 is TGCAGCGTCTCACCGGGACTAGCATGGGAGACCCAGTACTTC. Its translation is CSVSPGLAWETQYF.

This clone was counted between two and nine times. The J gene is TRBJ2-2, the V gene TRBV18; possibly TRBD2 for D (5 bases). This CDR3 has 13 amino acids. The germline CDR1 and CDR2 sequences are KGHSH and LQKENI. Trimming cost V 6 bases and J 7 bases, with 12 bases left between them. The chain's CDR3 is CASSHREIGELFF. In DNA form, the CDR3 reads TGTGCCAGCTCCCATCGGGAAATCGGGGAGCTGTTTTTT. The full variable domain, rest sourced from reference TRBV18 and TRBJ2-2, is NAGVMQNPRHLVRRRGQEARLRCSPMKGHSHVYWYRQLPEEGLKFMVYLQKENIIDESGMPKERFSAEFPKEGPSILRIQQVVRGDSAAYFCASSHREIGELFFGEGSRLTVL.

The chain joins TRBV28 to TRBJ1-2; TRBD1 matches 8 bases. The CDR3 has 15 residues. The junction had 8 bases not matched to a gene; V was cut back by 4 bases and J by 4 bases. Germline values: CDR1 MDHEN, CDR2 SYDVKM. CDR3 sequence (DNA): TGTGCCAGCAGTTCCCAGACAGGGGAGTCCTATGGCTACACCTTC. This translates into CASSSQTGESYGYTF.

Worth noting for this clone: The same CDR3 arises from other DNA sequences in this sample as well. The chain couples TRBV28 to TRBJ1-5, with 7 bases fitting TRBD1. J lost 0 bases, V lost 4 bases, and 3 bases had no gene match. Germline-derived CDR1 and CDR2 are MDHEN and SYDVKM. The CDR3 spans 15 residues. DNA of the CDR3: TGTGCCAGCAGTTCGGACAGGTATAGCAATCAGCCCCAGCATTTT. Its translation: CASSSDRYSNQPQHF.

This chain links TRBV7-2 with TRBJ1-3; D unresolved. The CDR3 has 13 amino acids. In germline, CDR1 is SGHTA, CDR2 FQGNSA. With 1 base removed from V and 8 bases from J, the gap between germline ends came to 9 bases. The CDR3 sequence: CASSLGSGDTIYF. CDR3 coding DNA: TGTGCCAGCAGCTTAGGGAGTGGCGACACCATATATTTT.

V and J are TRBV12-2 and TRBJ2-7; the table's D call, TRBD2, was not checked against the DNA. TRBV12-2 is a pseudogene locus. CDR3 length: 11 residues. Here the CDR3 DNA reads TGTGCAAGTCGCCCCGGGAGCGAGCAGTACTTC. Translation: CASRPGSEQYF.

This chain links TRBV10-2 with TRBJ1-6; D perhaps matches TRBD1 (6 bases). CDR3 size: 13 residues. CDR1 is WSHSY, CDR2 SAAADI, per germline. The V and J ends lost 6 bases and 9 bases respectively, with 12 bases between them. CDR3 sequence: CASRTGPGSPLHF. CDR3 nucleotides: TGCGCCAGCAGGACAGGACCTGGTTCACCCCTCCACTTT.

The chain links TRBV4-1 to TRBJ1-1; possibly TRBD1 for D (6 bases). The V gene's germline CDR1 is MGHRA and CDR2 YSYEKL. The V end lost 0 bases, the J end lost 2 bases, and 10 bases lay between the germline ends. The CDR3 is 15 amino acids. The CDR3 sequence is CASSQEGAGNTEAFF. CDR3 bases: TGCGCCAGCAGCCAAGAGGGGGCAGGAAACACTGAAGCTTTCTTT.

This chain uses TRBV29-1 with TRBJ1-1, with TRBD1 as a possible D gene (6 bases). Looked up from germline, CDR1 is SQVTM and CDR2 is ANQGSEA. The CDR3 has 14 amino acids. Trimming took off 6 bases at V and 1 base at J, with 15 bases between the two ends. The DNA of the CDR3 is TGCAGCGTAGAACTGATCAGGGGGAACACTGAAGCTTTCTTT. Translated: CSVELIRGNTEAFF.

The gene calls are TRBV11-3 and TRBJ2-2; D uncertain. V lost 4 bases and J 4 bases, leaving 7 bases between the germline ends. This CDR3 is built from 13 residues. Germline V gene lookup returns CDR1 SGHNT and CDR2 YENEEA. CDR3 DNA: TGTGCCAGCAGCTCCGAGGTCACCGGGGAGCTGTTTTTT. Translating it yields CASSSEVTGELFF.

V usage is TRBV7-9 and J usage is TRBJ2-3, with D hard to call. The CDR3 covers 14 residues. V gave up 5 bases and J gave up 2 bases, with 11 bases separating them. Germline V CDR1 and CDR2: SEHNR, FQNEAQ (reference sequence). The CDR3 region is CASSPDIITDTQYF. The CDR3 coding sequence is TGTGCCAGCAGCCCCGATATCATCACAGATACGCAGTATTTT.

The chain couples TRBV6-1 to TRBJ2-7; D gene ambiguous. Germline V gene sequence: CDR1 MNHNS, CDR2 SASEGT. The CDR3 has 15 residues. Trimming took off 2 bases at V and 2 bases at J, with 13 bases between the two ends. CDR3 amino acids: CASSEFSLLTYEQYF. For the CDR3, the DNA is TGTGCCAGCAGTGAATTCAGCCTACTTACCTACGAGCAGTACTTC.

This clone was seen once. The V and J genes are TRBV9 and TRBJ2-7, with D perhaps TRBD1 (6 bases). Germline CDR1 is SGDLS and CDR2 is YYNGEE. Trimming removed 4 bases at V and 1 base at J, with 12 bases between. The CDR3 extends over 14 amino acids. The CDR3 DNA follows: TGTGCCAGCAGCCTAGGGACACCTTCCTACGAGCAGTACTTC. Protein: CASSLGTPSYEQYF.